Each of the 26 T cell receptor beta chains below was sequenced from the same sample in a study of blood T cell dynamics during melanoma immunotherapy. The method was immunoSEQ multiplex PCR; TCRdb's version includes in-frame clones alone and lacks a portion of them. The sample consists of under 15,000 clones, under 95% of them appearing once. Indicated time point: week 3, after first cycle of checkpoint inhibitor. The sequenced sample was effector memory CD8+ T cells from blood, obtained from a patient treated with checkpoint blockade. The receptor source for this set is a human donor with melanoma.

The CDR3 region has the DNA TGTGCCAGCAGCCCCCGTGAGGGGACTAGCGGGGTCAAAGGGAATGAGCAGTTCTTC. Protein product: CASSPREGTSGVKGNEQFF. The V call is TRBV7-9, the J call TRBJ2-1; 13 nucleotides align to TRBD2. V was pared by 5 bases and J by 7 bases, with 17 bases of the junction left unmatched. This CDR3 is built from 19 residues. From germline, CDR1 is SEHNR and CDR2 FQNEAQ (reference sequence).

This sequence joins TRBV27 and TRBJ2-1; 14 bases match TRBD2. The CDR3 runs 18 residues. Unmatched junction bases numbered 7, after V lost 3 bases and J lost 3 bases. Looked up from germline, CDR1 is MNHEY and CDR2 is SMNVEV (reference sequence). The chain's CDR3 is CASSFGTSGSVLYNEQFF. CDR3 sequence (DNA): TGTGCCAGCAGTTTTGGGACTAGCGGGAGCGTACTCTACAATGAGCAGTTCTTC.

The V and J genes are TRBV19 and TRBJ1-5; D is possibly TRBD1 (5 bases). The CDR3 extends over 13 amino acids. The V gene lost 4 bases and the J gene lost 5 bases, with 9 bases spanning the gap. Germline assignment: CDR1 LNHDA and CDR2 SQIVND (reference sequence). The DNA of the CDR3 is TGTGCCAGTAGTACCGGGGGGGATCAGCCCCAGCATTTT. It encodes CASSTGGDQPQHF.

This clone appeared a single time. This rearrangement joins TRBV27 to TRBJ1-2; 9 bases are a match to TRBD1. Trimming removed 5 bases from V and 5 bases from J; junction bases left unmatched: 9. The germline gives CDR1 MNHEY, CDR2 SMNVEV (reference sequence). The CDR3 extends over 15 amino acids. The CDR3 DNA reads TGTGCCAGCAGTCTCGCCCGACAGGGGGTTTATGGCTACACCTTC. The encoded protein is CASSLARQGVYGYTF.

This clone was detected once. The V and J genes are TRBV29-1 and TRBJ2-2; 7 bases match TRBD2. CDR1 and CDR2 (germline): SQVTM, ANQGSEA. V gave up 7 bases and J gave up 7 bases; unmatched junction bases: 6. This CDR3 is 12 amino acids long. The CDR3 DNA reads TGCAGCGGTGCGGGGGATCACGGGGAGCTGTTTTTT. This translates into CSGAGDHGELFF.

The CDR3 sequence: CASSVGGQGWTDTQYF. The DNA for the CDR3 is TGTGCCAGCAGCGTAGGGGGACAGGGTTGGACAGATACGCAGTATTTT. The V gene is TRBV9, the J gene TRBJ2-3, with 9 bases aligning to TRBD1. Per the germline V gene, CDR1 is SGDLS and CDR2 is YYNGEE. CDR3 length: 16 residues. J was trimmed by 3 bases and V by 0 bases; bases with no gene match: 5.

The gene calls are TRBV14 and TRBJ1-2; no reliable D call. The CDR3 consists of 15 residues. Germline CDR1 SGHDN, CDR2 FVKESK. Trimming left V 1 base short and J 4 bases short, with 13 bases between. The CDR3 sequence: CASSQAPPQAYGYTF. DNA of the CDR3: TGTGCCAGCAGCCAAGCCCCGCCGCAGGCCTATGGCTACACCTTC.

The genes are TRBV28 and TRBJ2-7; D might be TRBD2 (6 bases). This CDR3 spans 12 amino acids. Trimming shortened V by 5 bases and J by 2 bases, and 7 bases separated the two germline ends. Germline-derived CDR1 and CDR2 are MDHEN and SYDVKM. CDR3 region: CASSGGTYEQYF. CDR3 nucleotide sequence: TGTGCCAGCAGTGGGGGGACCTACGAGCAGTACTTC. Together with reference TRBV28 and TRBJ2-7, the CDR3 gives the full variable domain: DVKVTQSSRYLVKRTGEKVFLECVQDMDHENMFWYRQDPGLGLRLIYFSYDVKMKEKGDIPEGYSVSREKKERFSLILESASTNQTSMYLCASSGGTYEQYFGPGTRLTVT.

CDR3 DNA: TGTGCCAGCAGTTTATTCGGCAGCCAGTACGACCAAGAGACCCAGTACTTC. Amino acids: CASSLFGSQYDQETQYF. This chain links TRBV27 with TRBJ2-5; D remains unclear. Trimming left V 1 base short and J 0 bases short, with 15 bases between. CDR3 length equals 17 residues. Looked up from germline, CDR1 is MNHEY and CDR2 is SMNVEV (reference sequence).

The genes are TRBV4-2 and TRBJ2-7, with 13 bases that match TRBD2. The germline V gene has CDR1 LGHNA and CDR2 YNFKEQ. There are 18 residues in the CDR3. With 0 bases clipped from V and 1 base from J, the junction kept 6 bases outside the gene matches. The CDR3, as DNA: TGTGCCAGCAGCCAAGATCTTGGACTAGCGGGAGTGTCCTACGAGCAGTACTTC. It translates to CASSQDLGLAGVSYEQYF.

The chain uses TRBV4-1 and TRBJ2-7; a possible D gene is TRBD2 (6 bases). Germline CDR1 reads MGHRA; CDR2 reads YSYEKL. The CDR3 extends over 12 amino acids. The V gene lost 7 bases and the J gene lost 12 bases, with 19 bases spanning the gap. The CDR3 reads CASTGTLDVVYF. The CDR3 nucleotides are TGCGCCAGCACGGGGACTTTGGATGTTGTGTACTTC.

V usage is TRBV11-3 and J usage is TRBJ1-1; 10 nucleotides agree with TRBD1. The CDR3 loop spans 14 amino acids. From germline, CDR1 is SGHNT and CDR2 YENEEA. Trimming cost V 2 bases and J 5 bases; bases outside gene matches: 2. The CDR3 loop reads CASSLWGQGTEAFF. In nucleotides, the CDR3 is TGTGCCAGCAGCTTATGGGGACAGGGGACTGAAGCTTTCTTT.

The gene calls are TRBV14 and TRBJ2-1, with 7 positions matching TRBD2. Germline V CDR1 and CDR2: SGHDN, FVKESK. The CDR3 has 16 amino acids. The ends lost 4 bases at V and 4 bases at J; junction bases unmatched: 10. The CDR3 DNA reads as TGTGCCAGCAGCCCCTACGGTGGGGGGGGATACAATGAGCAGTTCTTC. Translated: CASSPYGGGGYNEQFF.

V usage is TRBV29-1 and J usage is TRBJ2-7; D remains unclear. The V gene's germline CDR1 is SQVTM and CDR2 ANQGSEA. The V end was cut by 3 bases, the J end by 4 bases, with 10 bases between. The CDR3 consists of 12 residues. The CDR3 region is CSVEGDGYEQYF. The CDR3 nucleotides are TGCAGCGTTGAGGGCGACGGGTACGAGCAGTACTTC.

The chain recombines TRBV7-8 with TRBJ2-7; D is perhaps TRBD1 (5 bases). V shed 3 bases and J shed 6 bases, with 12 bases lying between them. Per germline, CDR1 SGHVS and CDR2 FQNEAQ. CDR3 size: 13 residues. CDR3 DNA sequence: TGTGCCAGCAGCTTGGGCTTCCAGGGCGAGCAGTACTTC. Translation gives CASSLGFQGEQYF. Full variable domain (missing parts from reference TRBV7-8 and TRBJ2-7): GAGVSQSPRYKVAKRGQDVALRCDPISGHVSLFWYQQALGQGPEFLTYFQNEAQLDKSGLPSDRFFAERPEGSVSTLKIQRTQQEDSAVYLCASSLGFQGEQYFGPGTRLTVT.

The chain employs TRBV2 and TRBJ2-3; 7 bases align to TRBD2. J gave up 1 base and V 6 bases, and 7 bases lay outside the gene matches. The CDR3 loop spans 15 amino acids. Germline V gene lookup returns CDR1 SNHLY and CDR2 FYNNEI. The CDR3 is CASREGLTRTDTQYF. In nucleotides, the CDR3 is TGTGCCAGCAGGGAGGGACTAACCCGCACAGATACGCAGTATTTT.

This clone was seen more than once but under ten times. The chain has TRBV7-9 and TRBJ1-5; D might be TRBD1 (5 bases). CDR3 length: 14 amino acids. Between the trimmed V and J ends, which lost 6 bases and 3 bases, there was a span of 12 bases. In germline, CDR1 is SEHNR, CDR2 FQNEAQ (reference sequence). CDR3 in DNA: TGTGCCAGCAGTGATCCAGGGACCAATCAGCCCCAGCATTTT. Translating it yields CASSDPGTNQPQHF.

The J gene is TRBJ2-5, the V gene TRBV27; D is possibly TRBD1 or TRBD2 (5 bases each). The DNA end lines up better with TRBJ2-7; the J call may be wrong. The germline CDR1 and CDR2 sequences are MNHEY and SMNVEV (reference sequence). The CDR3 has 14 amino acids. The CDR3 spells CASSLAWGKYEQYF. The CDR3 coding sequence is TGTGCCAGCAGTCTGGCGTGGGGGAAGTACGAGCAGTACTTC.

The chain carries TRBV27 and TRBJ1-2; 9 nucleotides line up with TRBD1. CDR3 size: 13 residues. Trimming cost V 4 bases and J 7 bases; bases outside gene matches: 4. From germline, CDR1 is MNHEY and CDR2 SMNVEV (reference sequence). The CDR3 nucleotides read TGTGCCAGCAGTTGGGACAGGGTTAGTGGCTACACCTTC. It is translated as CASSWDRVSGYTF.

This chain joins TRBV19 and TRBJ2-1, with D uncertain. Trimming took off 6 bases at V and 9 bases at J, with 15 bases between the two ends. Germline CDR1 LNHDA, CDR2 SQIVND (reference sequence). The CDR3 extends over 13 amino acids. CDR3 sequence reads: CASSPTPVLEQFF. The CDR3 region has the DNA TGTGCCAGTAGCCCGACACCGGTGCTTGAGCAGTTCTTC.

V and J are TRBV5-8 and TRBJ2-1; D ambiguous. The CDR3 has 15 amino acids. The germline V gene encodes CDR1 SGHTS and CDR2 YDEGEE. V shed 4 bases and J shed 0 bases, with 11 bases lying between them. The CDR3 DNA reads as TGTGCCAGCAGCCCAAATGGGGACTCCTACAATGAGCAGTTCTTC. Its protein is CASSPNGDSYNEQFF.

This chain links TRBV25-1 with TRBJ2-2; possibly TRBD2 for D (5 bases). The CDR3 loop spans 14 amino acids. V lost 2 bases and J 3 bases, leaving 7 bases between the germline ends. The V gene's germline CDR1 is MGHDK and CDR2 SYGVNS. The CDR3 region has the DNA TGTGCCAGCAGTGAAACGGACTACACCGGGGAGCTGTTTTTT. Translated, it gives CASSETDYTGELFF.

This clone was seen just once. DNA of the CDR3: TGTGCCAGCAGCCCCTGGGGGAACTCTGGGGCCAACGTCCTGACTTTC. Translated, it gives CASSPWGNSGANVLTF. V usage is TRBV7-6 and J usage is TRBJ2-6; D could derive from TRBD1 or TRBD2 (5 bases each). The CDR3 covers 16 residues. The V and J ends lost 5 bases and 0 bases respectively, with 11 bases between them. Germline V CDR1 and CDR2: SGHVS, FNYEAQ.

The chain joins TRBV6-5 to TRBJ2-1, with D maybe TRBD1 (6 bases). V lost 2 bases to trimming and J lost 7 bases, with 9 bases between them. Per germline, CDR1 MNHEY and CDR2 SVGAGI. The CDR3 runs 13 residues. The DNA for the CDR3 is TGTGCCAGCAGTTACGACAGGAGAAATGAGCAGTTCTTC. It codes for CASSYDRRNEQFF.

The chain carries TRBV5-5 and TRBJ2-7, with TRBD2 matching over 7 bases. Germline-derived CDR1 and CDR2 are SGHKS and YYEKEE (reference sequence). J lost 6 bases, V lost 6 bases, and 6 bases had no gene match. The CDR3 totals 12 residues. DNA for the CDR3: TGTGCCAGCACCCCGGGGGGTGTCGAGCAGTACTTC. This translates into CASTPGGVEQYF. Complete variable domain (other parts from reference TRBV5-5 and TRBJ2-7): DAGVTQSPTHLIKTRGQQVTLRCSPISGHKSVSWYQQVLGQGPQFIFQYYEKEERGRGNFPDRFSARQFPNYSSELNVNALLLGDSALYLCASTPGGVEQYFGPGTRLTVT.

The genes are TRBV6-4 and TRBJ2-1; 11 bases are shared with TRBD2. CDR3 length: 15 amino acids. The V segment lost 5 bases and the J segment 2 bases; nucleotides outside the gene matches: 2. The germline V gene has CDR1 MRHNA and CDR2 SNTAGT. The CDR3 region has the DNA TGTGCCAGCAGTTTAGCGGGAGGGGCCTACAATGAGCAGTTCTTC. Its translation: CASSLAGGAYNEQFF.